Following are 21 T cell receptor beta chains from one sample sequenced in a study of blood T cell repertoires in COVID-19. Method: immunoSEQ multiplex PCR; TCRdb's copy keeps in-frame clones and lacks some. The data show around 100,000 clones, about 85% seen once. Sequencing used peripheral blood. These receptors were collected from a man aged 45-60 years with active COVID-19.

The chain is built from TRBV12-3 or TRBV12-4 and TRBJ1-1; no definite D call. With 6 bases removed from V and 7 bases from J, the gap between germline ends came to 12 bases. The CDR3 is made up of 12 amino acids. CDR3 loop: CASRANLGEAFF. The CDR3, as DNA: TGTGCCAGCAGAGCAAACCTAGGTGAAGCTTTCTTT.

This clone showed up just once. CDR3 sequence reads: CASSPPPQGLYNEQFF. In DNA, the CDR3 is TGTGCCAGCTCACCCCCTCCCCAGGGCCTTTACAATGAGCAGTTCTTC. The rearrangement uses TRBV18 and TRBJ2-1, with D possibly matching TRBD1 (5 bases). The CDR3 loop spans 16 amino acids. V was trimmed by 3 bases and J by 4 bases, leaving 16 bases between them. The germline V gene has CDR1 KGHSH and CDR2 LQKENI.

The V call is TRBV12-3 or TRBV12-4, the J call TRBJ1-2; 11 bases align to TRBD1. V dropped 6 bases and J dropped 5; count of bases not matched to a gene: 2. The CDR3 is made up of 13 amino acids. CDR3 residues: CASRGQGAYGYTF. DNA of the CDR3: TGTGCCAGCAGAGGACAGGGGGCTTATGGCTACACCTTC.

The V and J genes are TRBV28 and TRBJ1-3, with D unresolved. The V and J ends lost 5 bases and 0 bases respectively, with 20 bases between them. CDR3 length: 18 amino acids. Germline CDR1 is MDHEN and CDR2 is SYDVKM. The CDR3 sequence is CASSPQPGGPSSGNTIYF. The CDR3 DNA is TGTGCCAGCAGTCCCCAGCCGGGAGGGCCCAGCTCTGGAAACACCATATATTTT.

This clone appeared a few times. The gene calls are TRBV5-1 and TRBJ1-5; 12 nucleotides line up with TRBD1. The CDR3 runs 19 residues. Germline lookup yields CDR1 SGHRS and CDR2 YFSETQ. J lost 4 bases, V lost 0 bases, and 11 bases had no gene match. CDR3 sequence reads: CASSLAVGTGGIWNQPQHF. CDR3 bases: TGCGCCAGCAGCTTGGCCGTGGGGACAGGGGGCATCTGGAATCAGCCCCAGCATTTT. Together with reference TRBV5-1 and TRBJ1-5, the CDR3 gives the full variable domain: KAGVTQTPRYLIKTRGQQVTLSCSPISGHRSVSWYQQTPGQGLQFLFEYFSETQRNKGNFPGRFSGRQFSNSRSEMNVSTLELGDSALYLCASSLAVGTGGIWNQPQHFGDGTRLSIL.

The rearrangement joins TRBV5-4 to TRBJ1-1; the D gene is possibly TRBD1 (5 bases). Looked up from germline, CDR1 is SGHNT and CDR2 is YYREEE (reference sequence). V lost 2 bases to trimming and J lost 4 bases, with 15 bases between them. This CDR3 is 15 amino acids long. The CDR3 bases are TGTGCCAGCAGCTTCGGGGGGAATCGAGGCACTGAAGCTTTCTTT. Residues: CASSFGGNRGTEAFF.

This chain links TRBV2 with TRBJ1-4; D may be TRBD1 (6 bases). This CDR3 contains 14 residues. The germline gives CDR1 SNHLY, CDR2 FYNNEI. Trimming shortened V by 2 bases and J by 5 bases, and 9 bases separated the two germline ends. The CDR3 reads CASSENRVNEKLFF. The CDR3, as DNA: TGTGCCAGCAGTGAAAACAGGGTAAATGAAAAACTGTTTTTT. Together with reference TRBV2 and TRBJ1-4, the CDR3 gives the full variable domain: EPEVTQTPSHQVTQMGQEVILRCVPISNHLYFYWYRQILGQKVEFLVSFYNNEISEKSEIFDDQFSVERPDGSNFTLKIRSTKLEDSAMYFCASSENRVNEKLFFGSGTQLSVL.

The CDR3 reads CASTKAGDPDTQYF. CDR3 nucleotide sequence: TGTGCCAGCACAAAAGCAGGGGACCCAGATACGCAGTATTTT. The chain uses TRBV6-5 and TRBJ2-3, with a weak D call TRBD1 (6 bases). Trimming cost V 7 bases and J 4 bases, with 15 bases left between them. The CDR3 runs 14 residues. CDR1 and CDR2 from the germline V gene are MNHEY and SVGAGI.

The chain joins TRBV12-3 or TRBV12-4 to TRBJ1-4, with no clear D. This CDR3 is 13 amino acids long. Trimming took off 5 bases at V and 7 bases at J, with 11 bases between the two ends. The CDR3 nucleotides are TGTGCCAGCAGTGCAGGATTCGGTGAAAAACTGTTTTTT. Protein sequence: CASSAGFGEKLFF.

This clone was counted a single time. This chain connects TRBV11-2 to TRBJ2-5; tentatively, D is TRBD2 (5 bases). The germline V gene has CDR1 SGHAT and CDR2 FQNNGV. Between the trimmed V and J ends, which lost 6 bases and 5 bases, there was a span of 7 bases. The length of the CDR3 is 11 residues. The CDR3 reads CASREGETQYF. The CDR3 DNA is TGTGCCAGCAGAGAGGGTGAGACCCAGTACTTC.

The rearrangement uses TRBV5-4 and TRBJ2-5; 9 bases match TRBD2. This CDR3 comprises 15 residues. V lost 3 bases and J lost 5; bases outside the gene matches: 8. From germline, CDR1 is SGHNT and CDR2 YYREEE (reference sequence). CDR3 nucleotide sequence: TGTGCCAGCAGCTCAGTGGCGGGGGGGCCTGAGACCCAGTACTTC. Protein: CASSSVAGGPETQYF.

The chain carries TRBV19 and TRBJ2-3; no clear D. Germline V gene sequence: CDR1 LNHDA, CDR2 SQIVND (reference sequence). CDR3 length: 14 residues. Between the trimmed V and J ends, which lost 0 bases and 3 bases, there was a span of 7 bases. The CDR3 sequence: CASSIESRTDTQYF. The CDR3 nucleotides are TGTGCCAGTAGTATAGAGAGTCGTACAGATACGCAGTATTTT.

V is TRBV27 and J is TRBJ2-3; D call uncertain. The CDR3 is 13 residues long. Germline V CDR1 and CDR2: MNHEY, SMNVEV (reference sequence). V was shortened by 5 bases and J by 0 bases, with 6 bases between the two germline ends. DNA of the CDR3: TGTGCCAGCAGTATACATAGCACAGATACGCAGTATTTT. It is translated as CASSIHSTDTQYF.

This clone is a singleton in its sample. The chain carries TRBV6-2 or TRBV6-3 and TRBJ1-4, with unresolved D. The CDR3 runs to 11 residues. Trimming stripped 4 bases from V and 6 bases from J, with 3 bases between. Germline V gives CDR1 MNHEY, CDR2 SVGEGT. CDR3 bases: TGTGCCAGCAGTTCATATGAAAAACTGTTTTTT. Protein sequence: CASSSYEKLFF.

The V and J genes are TRBV7-2 and TRBJ2-7; TRBD1 is a possible D gene (6 bases). CDR3 size: 13 residues. Trimming stripped 7 bases from V and 3 bases from J, with 13 bases between. The germline V gene has CDR1 SGHTA and CDR2 FQGNSA. The chain's CDR3 is CASNFAGVYEQYF. CDR3 nucleotide sequence: TGTGCCAGCAACTTCGCAGGGGTCTACGAGCAGTACTTC.

The chain links TRBV20-1 to TRBJ1-1; D unresolved. The length of the CDR3 is 14 residues. Trimming stripped 3 bases from V and 8 bases from J, with 19 bases between. The V gene's germline CDR1 is DFQATT and CDR2 SNEGSKA (reference sequence). CDR3 region: CSASRPRQFVEAFF. The CDR3 bases are TGCAGTGCTAGTAGGCCGCGGCAGTTCGTCGAAGCTTTCTTT.

The chain couples TRBV30 to TRBJ1-5; a weak D match, TRBD1 (5 bases). Germline V gives CDR1 GTSNPN, CDR2 SVGIG (reference sequence). V lost 3 bases, J lost 7 bases, and 13 bases lay in between. The CDR3 is 13 amino acids. CDR3 amino acids: CAWSLLGGQPQHF. The CDR3 nucleotides read TGTGCCTGGAGCTTACTGGGGGGGCAGCCCCAGCATTTT.

This chain uses TRBV19 with TRBJ2-2, with 8 nucleotides matching TRBD1. Trimming cost V 6 bases and J 1 base; bases outside gene matches: 7. Germline CDR1 and CDR2: LNHDA and SQIVND (reference sequence). The CDR3 spans 16 residues. CDR3: CASRNQGALNTGELFF. The CDR3 DNA reads TGTGCCAGTAGAAATCAGGGGGCTCTGAACACCGGGGAGCTGTTTTTT.

The chain combines TRBV5-1 with TRBJ2-1, with 7 bases matching TRBD2. CDR1 is SGHRS, CDR2 YFSETQ, per germline. V was pared by 8 bases and J by 4 bases, with 6 bases of the junction left unmatched. The CDR3 spans 13 residues. This CDR3 is CASRDYTYNEQFF. The CDR3 coding sequence is TGCGCCAGTCGGGACTATACATACAATGAGCAGTTCTTC.

The chain has TRBV19 and TRBJ2-3; 8 positions match TRBD1. CDR3 length equals 17 residues. The junction had 10 bases not matched to a gene; V was cut back by 1 base and J by 4 bases. The germline V gene has CDR1 LNHDA and CDR2 SQIVND (reference sequence). The CDR3 DNA sequence: TGTGCCAGTAGTATAGTTGGGACAGGCAAACGCTCAGATACGCAGTATTTT. It encodes CASSIVGTGKRSDTQYF.

The J gene is TRBJ1-1, the V gene TRBV7-2; 9 nucleotides match TRBD1. The J segment lost 4 bases and the V segment lost 4 bases, leaving 7 bases of the junction unmatched. Looked up from germline, CDR1 is SGHTA and CDR2 is FQGNSA. The CDR3 is 15 residues long. The CDR3 spells CASSSYRGRPTEAFF. Here the CDR3 DNA reads TGTGCCAGCAGCTCGTACAGGGGGCGACCCACTGAAGCTTTCTTT.